Described below is a single T cell receptor (beta chain) sequence and its context. As yet, its antigen is unknown. Assay used: immunoSEQ multiplex PCR; TCRdb lists only in-frame clones, some missing. The sample gives roughly 250,000 clones, around 70% of which show up once; 15% is in the top ten. This CDR3 has 15 amino acids. V shed 6 bases and J 0 bases; nucleotides not matched to a gene: 3. Germline values: CDR1 SNHLY, CDR2 FYNNEI. This sample is drawn from a study of cytotoxic CD8 clonotypes in ibrutinib-treated CLL. Study-level points and caveats: Clonality was higher at baseline than in age-matched healthy donors and tracked circulating CD8+ T-cell counts.

The source was PBMCs, collected after 24 months of ibrutinib treatment. The receptor comes from a human donor with chronic lymphocytic leukemia. The gene calls are TRBV2 and TRBJ2-2; TRBD2 matches 8 bases. In DNA form, the CDR3 reads TGTGCCAGCAGATATAGCGGGACGAACACCGGGGAGCTGTTTTTT. Residues: CASRYSGTNTGELFF.